The 28 T cell receptor beta chains below were found in one sample sequenced in a study of blood T cell repertoires in COVID-19. Generated by immunoSEQ multiplex PCR, the TCRdb table keeps only in-frame clones and is missing some. Of approximately 220,000 clones listed, just over 85% are singletons. The material sequenced was peripheral blood. All receptors derive from a man in his fifties with acute or convalescent COVID-19.

This rearrangement joins TRBV2 to TRBJ1-5; D gene uncertain. Looked up from germline, CDR1 is SNHLY and CDR2 is FYNNEI. The CDR3 runs 14 residues. Trimming took 10 bases from V and 2 from J, leaving 15 bases between them. CDR3 loop: CATKAGWGNQPQHF. The CDR3 bases are TGTGCCACCAAGGCCGGGTGGGGCAATCAGCCCCAGCATTTT. Filled out from reference TRBV2 and TRBJ1-5, the complete variable domain reads EPEVTQTPSHQVTQMGQEVILRCVPISNHLYFYWYRQILGQKVEFLVSFYNNEISEKSEIFDDQFSVERPDGSNFTLKIRSTKLEDSAMYFCATKAGWGNQPQHFGDGTRLSIL.

The chain uses TRBV12-5 and TRBJ1-3; D not certain. The CDR3 contains 14 residues. Per germline, CDR1 LGHNT and CDR2 FRNRAP. V lost 2 bases to trimming and J lost 4 bases, with 9 bases between them. The DNA of the CDR3 is TGTGCTAGTGGTTTGTTGAGTACGGGAAACACCATATATTTT. This sequence encodes CASGLLSTGNTIYF.

The CDR3 DNA reads as TGTGCCAGTACGGCAACAGGGGCGACACGGGGCGAGCAGTACTTC. Its protein is CASTATGATRGEQYF. V usage is TRBV19 and J usage is TRBJ2-7, with TRBD1 identical over 7 bases. Losses at the gene ends were 7 bases for V and 6 bases for J; bases not matched to a gene: 15. This CDR3 is 15 amino acids long. The germline CDR1 and CDR2 sequences are LNHDA and SQIVND (reference sequence).

The V and J genes are TRBV27 and TRBJ2-5, with 16 bases lining up with TRBD2. Unmatched junction bases numbered 12, after V lost 5 bases and J lost 6 bases. CDR1 is MNHEY, CDR2 SMNVEV, per germline (reference sequence). This CDR3 region has 18 residues. The CDR3 reads CASSRIGTSGGAGKTQYF. CDR3 nucleotide sequence: TGTGCCAGCAGTCGTATTGGGACTAGCGGGGGGGCGGGGAAGACCCAGTACTTC.

Details on this clone: Compared with germline, one end of the junction differs, possibly owing to a read error. The CDR3 sequence: CSVDRTHF. In DNA form, the CDR3 reads TGCAGCGTTGATAGGACTCATTTT. The rearrangement uses TRBV29-1 and TRBJ1-3, with D unclear. CDR3 length: 8 residues. Germline V lookup: CDR1 SQVTM, CDR2 ANQGSEA. Together with reference TRBV29-1 and TRBJ1-3, the CDR3 gives the full variable domain: SAVISQKPSRDICQRGTSLTIQCQVDSQVTMMFWYRQQPGQSLTLIATANQGSEATYESGFVIDKFPISRPNLTFSTLTVSNMSPEDSSIYLCSVDRTHFGEGSWLTVV.

As concerns this clone: Other DNA sequences in the sample encode the same CDR3. The V gene is TRBV18, the J gene TRBJ1-4, with TRBD1 matching over 10 bases. V dropped 0 bases and J dropped 5; count of bases not matched to a gene: 0. Looked up from germline, CDR1 is KGHSH and CDR2 is LQKENI. The CDR3 covers 15 residues. This CDR3 is CASSPPGQGNEKLFF. Here the CDR3 DNA reads TGTGCCAGCTCACCACCGGGACAGGGGAATGAAAAACTGTTTTTT.

The chain carries TRBV21-1 and TRBJ1-2. TRBV21-1 is given as a pseudogene. The CDR3 totals 14 residues. The CDR3 DNA follows: TGTGCCAGCAGCAAAGCGCGCGGTTTCGAGGGCTACACCTTC. The encoded protein is CASSKARGFEGYTF.

V usage is TRBV7-9 and J usage is TRBJ1-1; D unresolved. Germline V gene data show CDR1 as SEHNR and CDR2 as FQNEAQ (reference sequence). V lost 5 bases and J lost 1, with 14 bases in between. This CDR3 region has 15 residues. CDR3 loop: CASSLVPRGNTEAFF. The DNA of the CDR3 is TGTGCCAGCAGCCTCGTCCCCCGGGGGAACACTGAAGCTTTCTTT.

The gene calls are TRBV15 and TRBJ1-5; TRBD1 matches 9 bases. V dropped 5 bases and J dropped 5; count of bases not matched to a gene: 7. CDR3 length: 15 residues. Germline V gene data show CDR1 as LNHNV and CDR2 as YYDKDF (reference sequence). The CDR3 DNA reads TGTGCCACCAGCTCAGACAGGGGGTTTGATCAGCCCCAGCATTTT. Residues: CATSSDRGFDQPQHF.

This clone was picked up a small number of times. The chain uses TRBV19 and TRBJ1-2, with TRBD1 as a possible D gene (6 bases). Germline V CDR1 and CDR2: LNHDA, SQIVND (reference sequence). The CDR3 extends over 15 amino acids. Between the trimmed V and J ends, which lost 9 bases and 5 bases, there was a span of 22 bases. CDR3 region: CASLPLLTGRYGYTF. CDR3 nucleotides: TGTGCCAGCCTACCCCTCCTTACAGGGAGATATGGCTACACCTTC.

The V and J genes are TRBV27 and TRBJ1-2; no clear D. CDR3 length: 12 residues. V dropped 5 bases and J dropped 4 bases, with 8 bases sitting between them. CDR1 and CDR2 (germline): MNHEY, SMNVEV (reference sequence). The CDR3, as DNA: TGTGCCAGCAGTCGGGAGGGCTATGGCTACACCTTC. It codes for CASSREGYGYTF.

The chain has TRBV18 and TRBJ1-4; D is possibly TRBD1 (5 bases). V lost 4 bases to trimming and J lost 8 bases, with 20 bases between them. This CDR3 contains 16 residues. Germline V lookup: CDR1 KGHSH, CDR2 LQKENI. CDR3 sequence (DNA): TGTGCCAGCTCACTTTTGGACAAGGACGTGGGAGAAAAACTGTTTTTT. Amino acids: CASSLLDKDVGEKLFF. Full variable domain (missing parts from reference TRBV18 and TRBJ1-4): NAGVMQNPRHLVRRRGQEARLRCSPMKGHSHVYWYRQLPEEGLKFMVYLQKENIIDESGMPKERFSAEFPKEGPSILRIQQVVRGDSAAYFCASSLLDKDVGEKLFFGSGTQLSVL.

The chain combines TRBV6-5 with TRBJ1-2; possibly TRBD1 for D (5 bases). Deletions cut 8 bases from V and 10 bases from J, with 26 bases between. CDR1 is MNHEY, CDR2 SVGAGI, per germline. The CDR3 covers 15 residues. The CDR3 region is CASAIIRVPYSVYTF. As DNA, the CDR3 is TGTGCCAGCGCAATTATCAGGGTACCTTATTCCGTCTACACCTTC.

The V call is TRBV9, the J call TRBJ2-7; TRBD1 agrees at 8 bases. Germline lookup yields CDR1 SGDLS and CDR2 YYNGEE. The CDR3 length is 14 residues. After removal of 3 bases from V and 6 bases from J, the junction contained 8 bases not matched to a gene. CDR3 in amino acids: CASSGIRQGREQYF. The CDR3 DNA is TGTGCCAGCAGCGGCATCCGACAGGGGCGCGAGCAGTACTTC.

V gene TRBV11-2 combines with J gene TRBJ2-1, with D perhaps TRBD2 (5 bases). CDR1 and CDR2 (germline): SGHAT, FQNNGV. This CDR3 is 16 amino acids long. V dropped 5 bases and J dropped 9 bases, with 23 bases sitting between them. The CDR3 loop is CASSTRAQESTSEQFF. The CDR3 coding sequence is TGTGCCAGCAGCACCCGGGCTCAGGAAAGTACTAGTGAGCAGTTCTTC.

This clone was observed a single time. The gene calls are TRBV5-5 and TRBJ1-1; D unclear. Trimming removed 4 bases at V and 6 bases at J, with 13 bases between. Germline V gene sequence: CDR1 SGHKS, CDR2 YYEKEE (reference sequence). The CDR3 has 13 residues. The CDR3 DNA reads TGTGCCAGCAGCCGAAGGCTAGATTCTGAAGCTTTCTTT. It translates to CASSRRLDSEAFF.

In its sample, this clone was seen a few times. The V gene is TRBV3-1 (or the pseudogene TRBV3-2), the J gene TRBJ1-2; D is unresolved. The germline V gene encodes CDR1 LGHDT and CDR2 YNNKEL (reference sequence). The CDR3 sequence is 12 residues long. With 2 bases removed from V and 3 bases from J, the gap between germline ends came to 4 bases. CDR3 sequence: CASSQLYYGYTF. The CDR3, as DNA: TGTGCCAGCAGCCAACTGTACTATGGCTACACCTTC.

This chain joins TRBV19 and TRBJ1-5; D may be TRBD1 (5 bases). V lost 6 bases to trimming and J lost 8 bases, with 11 bases between them. This CDR3 region has 12 residues. In germline, CDR1 is LNHDA, CDR2 SQIVND (reference sequence). The DNA for the CDR3 is TGTGCCAGTAGGGAGGGGCGGGAGCCCCAGCATTTT. Amino acid sequence: CASREGREPQHF.

The genes are TRBV12-3 or TRBV12-4 and TRBJ2-2; D gene ambiguous. V lost 8 bases, J lost 6 bases, and 10 bases lay in between. The CDR3 is 12 residues long. The CDR3 DNA is TGTGCCAGCGCCTTAGTACCCGGGGAGCTGTTTTTT. Translating it yields CASALVPGELFF.

The chain couples TRBV5-1 to TRBJ2-3; the match to TRBD2 covers 8 bases. Germline V gene sequence: CDR1 SGHRS, CDR2 YFSETQ. The CDR3 runs 15 residues. The junction had 5 bases not matched to a gene; V was cut back by 0 bases and J by 5 bases. CDR3 coding DNA: TGCGCCAGCAGCTTGGTAGCGGGGTCGAGAGATACGCAGTATTTT. Its protein is CASSLVAGSRDTQYF.

The genes are TRBV6-1 and TRBJ1-5; D uncertain. CDR3 length equals 18 residues. Between the trimmed V and J ends, which lost 2 bases and 0 bases, there was a span of 17 bases. The germline V gene has CDR1 MNHNS and CDR2 SASEGT. CDR3 in DNA: TGTGCCAGCAGTGAATCAGGTGGAATAGGCTATAGCAATCAGCCCCAGCATTTT. Residues: CASSESGGIGYSNQPQHF.

The chain's CDR3 is CAISDSVRSSTDTQYF. CDR3 DNA sequence: TGTGCCATCAGTGATTCGGTCCGCTCTAGCACAGATACGCAGTATTTT. V usage is TRBV10-3 and J usage is TRBJ2-3, with no clear D. Deletions cut 3 bases from V and 0 bases from J, with 13 bases between. The CDR3 is 16 residues long. Germline lookup yields CDR1 ENHRY and CDR2 SYGVKD.

The CDR3 sequence: CASSSRGPGGYTF. The CDR3 DNA sequence: TGTGCCAGCAGCTCCAGGGGGCCGGGGGGCTACACCTTC. The chain combines TRBV7-2 with TRBJ1-2; 8 bases match TRBD1. This CDR3 comprises 13 residues. The trim removed 4 bases at V and 8 bases at J, leaving 6 bases unmatched. The germline V gene has CDR1 SGHTA and CDR2 FQGNSA.

The chain couples TRBV19 to TRBJ1-1, with D hard to call. The CDR3 runs to 15 residues. The V end lost 7 bases, the J end lost 4 bases, and 19 bases lay between the germline ends. Germline CDR1 and CDR2: LNHDA and SQIVND (reference sequence). The chain's CDR3 is CASTPLVTWPTEAFF. In nucleotides, the CDR3 is TGTGCCAGTACCCCCCTCGTAACGTGGCCCACTGAAGCTTTCTTT.

The sample holds one count of this clone. The chain employs TRBV7-9 and TRBJ2-7, with D possibly matching TRBD2 (7 bases). The ends were cut back, 3 bases at V and 0 bases at J, with 9 bases in the middle. Germline V lookup: CDR1 SEHNR, CDR2 FQNEAQ (reference sequence). The CDR3 consists of 14 residues. This CDR3 is CASSLRGPSYEQYF. The CDR3 DNA follows: TGTGCCAGCAGCTTGCGGGGGCCCTCCTACGAGCAGTACTTC.

The chain is built from TRBV27 and TRBJ2-5, with 12 bases matching TRBD2. The germline V gene has CDR1 MNHEY and CDR2 SMNVEV (reference sequence). CDR3 length equals 15 residues. With V trimmed by 5 bases and J by 2 bases, 3 bases remained unmatched. The CDR3 DNA follows: TGTGCCAGCAGTCGTGGGACTAGCGGGCAAGAGACCCAGTACTTC. This sequence encodes CASSRGTSGQETQYF.

This chain joins TRBV18 and TRBJ1-1; TRBD1 agrees at 7 bases. The CDR3 length is 15 residues. CDR1 and CDR2 from the germline V gene are KGHSH and LQKENI. V lost 4 bases, J lost 4 bases, and 9 bases stayed unmatched. CDR3 residues: CASSLRTGGGTEAFF. In DNA, the CDR3 is TGTGCCAGCTCACTTAGGACAGGAGGAGGCACTGAAGCTTTCTTT.

The chain couples TRBV6-4 to TRBJ1-2; no clear D gene. The V end lost 3 bases, the J end lost 2 bases, and 7 bases lay between the germline ends. The CDR3 is made up of 13 amino acids. The V gene's germline CDR1 is MRHNA and CDR2 SNTAGT. The CDR3 here is CASSEGGNYGYTF. CDR3 nucleotides: TGTGCCAGCAGTGAGGGCGGGAACTATGGCTACACCTTC.